This T cell receptor (beta chain) appears in the sequencing data of a study of CDR3 diversity in severe acne (dated by TCRdb to about 2019). The germline ends are 9 bases apart after V is trimmed by 6 bases and J by 1 base. Inclusive of the bounding cysteine and phenylalanine, the CDR3 is 14 residues long. Only CDR3 DNA remains: 42 bases, in frame from the first base. In the germline V gene, CDR1 corresponds to MRHNA and CDR2 to SNTAGT. The protocol used for the library was PCR. The data were produced on an Illumina HiSeq 2000. TCRdb trimmed the raw reads at Q25, called clones with MiXCR and kept productive beta chains. Each CDR3 protein gets just one entry, which takes the most common genes and DNA from the rows behind it. This sample comprises 90,000 or so distinct CDR3 sequences, 45% to 50% of them detected only once. The ten largest account for 10% of the sample. The table lists this clonotype with many counts. The antigen it recognizes is unknown. No base quality values were provided; no much bigger clone lies one nucleotide off.

The chain was built from TRBV6-4 and TRBJ2-2; the D gene is perhaps TRBD2, on 6 matching bases. The clonotype originates from a male donor in good health, serving as a control. The specimen was blood. The DNA is TGTGCCAGCAGGAGGGACTTGAACACCGGGGAGCTGTTTTTT. It specifies CASRRDLNTGELFF.